This TCR beta chain was identified in a study of high-grade serous ovarian cancer treatment subgroups. About the research overall: Mean per sample: around 14,000 reads, 7,400 or so unique TCR beta rearrangements.

This clone occurred once. CDR3 size: 15 residues. Germline-derived CDR1 and CDR2 are LGHNA and YNFKEQ. V was cut by 0 bases and J by 4 bases, with 13 bases left in between. Tumor tissue was taken before any definitive surgery or chemotherapy was given. This table comes from immunoSEQ multiplex PCR, and its TCRdb copy is limited to in-frame clones, with some not included. The data show 10,000 to 12,000 clones, about 70% seen once. The clonotype comes from a human donor with high-grade serous ovarian cancer. Material for sequencing was tumor tissue. This chain links TRBV4-2 with TRBJ2-7; D is uncertain. CDR3 nucleotides: TGTGCCAGCAGCCAAGATCCCGAGCGCCGGTACGAGCAGTACTTC. This encodes CASSQDPERRYEQYF.